Below, one TCR beta chain is given with its context. Its antigen is not identified. The sample is drawn from a study of blood T cells in healthy people across ages. Study context: Capturing about one barcoded beta molecule per two T cells was achieved by template switching. Findings and caveats of the study: Donor CMV infection status was unknown, possibly confounding age-related changes in expanded clonotypes.

The length of the CDR3 is 15 residues. CDR1 and CDR2 from the germline V gene are MNHNS and SASEGT. Trimming took 0 bases from V and 5 from J, leaving 13 bases between them. The use of a sample-barcoded 5' primer and a J-beta primer mix characterized a second PCR of roughly 7 to 12 cycles. Unique molecular identifiers of 12 random nucleotides labeled each cDNA. TCRdb redid the calling of the 5' RACE reads with MiXCR, one entry per CDR3 protein. The profile shows over a million distinct CDR3 sequences, 45% to 70% of them singletons. The sequence derives from a man in his late teens or twenties in good health. Source material: blood. J is TRBJ1-1 and V is TRBV6-1; tentative D call: TRBD1 (6 bases). The CDR3 reads CASSEAAGGGTEAFF. As DNA, the CDR3 is TGTGCCAGCAGTGAAGCGGCGGGGGGCGGGACTGAAGCTTTCTTT.